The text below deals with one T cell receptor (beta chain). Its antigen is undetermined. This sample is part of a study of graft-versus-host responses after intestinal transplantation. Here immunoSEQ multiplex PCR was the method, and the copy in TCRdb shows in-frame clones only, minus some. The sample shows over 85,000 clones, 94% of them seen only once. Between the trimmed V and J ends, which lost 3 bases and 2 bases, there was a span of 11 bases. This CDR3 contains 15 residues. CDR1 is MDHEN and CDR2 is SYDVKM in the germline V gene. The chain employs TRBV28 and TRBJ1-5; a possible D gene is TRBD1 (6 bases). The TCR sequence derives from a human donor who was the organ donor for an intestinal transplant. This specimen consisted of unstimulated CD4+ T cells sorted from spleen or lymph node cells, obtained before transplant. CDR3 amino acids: CASSFGGGGNQPQHF. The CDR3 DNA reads TGTGCCAGCAGTTTCGGGGGCGGCGGCAATCAGCCCCAGCATTTT.